The present TCR beta chain was sequenced within a study of cytotoxic CD8 clonotypes in ibrutinib-treated CLL. Frozen PBMC stocks contributed 2 to 2.5 micrograms of genomic DNA to the TCR beta libraries. Assay used: immunoSEQ multiplex PCR; TCRdb lists only in-frame clones, some missing. Of approximately 42,000 clones listed, roughly three quarters are singletons. The CDR3 is made up of 16 amino acids. Germline assignment: CDR1 SGHKS and CDR2 YYEKEE (reference sequence). As regards this clone: One end of the junction varies from germline; a read error may be responsible.

This sequence originates from a human donor with chronic lymphocytic leukemia. Sequenced material: PBMCs, taken after 12 months of ibrutinib treatment. The J gene is TRBJ2-6, the V gene TRBV5-5; D is undetermined. The CDR3 sequence: CASSQDNSAGANVLTF. In DNA form, the CDR3 reads TGCGCCAGCAGCCAAGATAACAGTGCTGGGGCCAACGTCCTGACTTTC. The full variable domain, completed using reference TRBV5-5 and TRBJ2-6, is DAGVTQSPTHLIKTRGQQVTLRCSPISGHKSVSWYQQVLGQGPQFIFQYYEKEERGRGNFPDRFSARQFPNYSSELNVNALLLGDSALYLCASSQDNSAGANVLTFGAGSRLTVL.